This T cell receptor beta chain was sequenced during a study of cytomegalovirus exposure and HLA in healthy donors. General study results and limits: Cytomegalovirus-associated TCR beta chains were listed, numbering some 150. In vitro confirmation showed a few CMV-associated chains to be CMV antigen specific. Donor immune exposure was known only as CMV serostatus. 87-base-pair reads could not separate some V segments, including TRBV6-2 and TRBV6-3.

Comment on this clone: Its antigen is undetermined.

The CDR3 contains 14 residues. V lost 6 bases, J lost 6 bases, and 17 bases lay in between. The germline V gene has CDR1 WSHSY and CDR2 SAAADI. Use of 60 Vbeta and 13 Jbeta primers characterized the PCR. The data were produced by immunoSEQ multiplex PCR, yet TCRdb's version contains in-frame clones alone and is incomplete. The sample lists around 78,000 clones, roughly 80% occurring once. The sequence was obtained from a male donor in good health and CMV-seronegative. The chain combines TRBV10-2 with TRBJ1-1; D may be TRBD1 (6 bases). The sample taken for sequencing was PBMCs. The CDR3 sequence: CASREQGLGAEAFF. The CDR3 bases are TGCGCCAGCAGGGAACAGGGTCTTGGGGCTGAAGCTTTCTTT.